In this sample, the clone carrying this T cell receptor (beta chain) turned up many times. This sample was included in a study of PD-1 blockade in mismatch repair-deficient tumors. CDR3 length: 14 residues. The germline V gene has CDR1 MNHNS and CDR2 SASEGT. Trimming removed 8 bases at V and 0 bases at J, with 11 bases between. TCRdb's copy holds only in-frame clones and misses some; the assay was immunoSEQ multiplex PCR. The repertoire holds over 60,000 clones, roughly 88% seen once, with approximately 13% in the top ten. The source material was peripheral blood, sampled 52 weeks after starting pembrolizumab. This chain uses TRBV6-1 with TRBJ1-5; weak D call: TRBD1 (5 bases). This sequence originates from an adult with mismatch repair-deficient cancer. CDR3 region: CASGGRYSNQPQHF. The CDR3 DNA reads as TGTGCCAGCGGGGGTAGGTATAGCAATCAGCCCCAGCATTTT.